These T cell receptor beta chains were read from a single sample in a study of regulatory T cells in long-lasting Graves disease. Each CDR3 protein gets one entry after TCRdb re-called the multiplex PCR reads with MiXCR. The sample has 430,000 or so distinct CDR3 sequences; around 23% are singletons. The material was peripheral blood mononuclear cells (PBMCs), obtained when the disease was refractory, from a patient treated with antithyroid drugs. The receptors were sampled from a female donor with Graves disease. Each CDR3 is given with its conserved first and last residue.

v_gene | CDR3aa
TRBV5-1 | CASSGRGNYEQYF
TRBV28 | CASSQSGMAYNEQFF
TRBV12-3/TRBV12-4 | CASSFPKNYGYTF
TRBV15 | CATSRVDTGELFF
TRBV27 | CASSFSTGARNNEQFF
TRBV6-1 | CASSLQTGPFEAFF
TRBV28 | CASSPTLAGGLYEQYF
TRBV19 | CASSPTGSETQYF
TRBV9 | CASSAGQFQETQYF
TRBV9 | CASSPTVVSGANVLTF
TRBV6-1 | CASSGDRLTYEQYF
TRBV20-1 | CSVPDRGGTEAFF
TRBV7-9 | CASSPEGQHKETQYF
TRBV28 | CASTQFRGSRAYEQYF
TRBV11-2 | CASSLTSSYNEQFF
TRBV29-1 | CSAELSGGYNEQFF
TRBV9 | CASSRTPDQPQHF
TRBV20-1 | CSAQRMADEKLFF
TRBV14 | CASSQGGSFYEQYF
TRBV6-1 | CASSNGGYQPQHF
TRBV5-1 | CASSLFASNTEAFF
TRBV18 | CASSPRTGEDTEAFF
TRBV6-1 | CASSEDRADTEAFF
TRBV20-1 | CSAAHIEGGDTGELFF
TRBV20-1 | CSGRVSGELFF
TRBV9 | CASSVETSKETQYF